This T cell receptor beta chain was profiled in a study of a mutant IDH1 vaccine in newly diagnosed glioma (dated by TCRdb to the early 2020s). Study-level background: In the chemotherapy-containing groups, vaccination started alongside temozolomide cycles, whereas in patients who had radiotherapy alone it started 4-6 weeks after radiotherapy. Of the roughly 34 treated patients, 62.5% were male and 37.5% were female, and a mean age of 40.4 years was recorded. Before enrollment, most patients had been given radiochemotherapy with temozolomide as standard therapy, while the rest had received either radiotherapy alone or temozolomide alone. The week-35 safety follow-up took place at visit V12, and the week-47 end of study took place at visit V13. Peripheral blood was drawn at six visits: V03 (baseline), V05, V07, V10, V12 and V13. For exploratory analyses, about two dozen treated patients had longitudinal TCRB deep sequencing done wherever samples were available. The paper's findings and limits, for the study overall: It was noted by the authors that analyses of patient blood samples could not be reproduced owing to sample limitations. No apparent relationship was observed between pseudoprogression and alterations in the top peripheral T cell clonotypes detected by TCRB sequencing. PBMC samples for TCRB deep sequencing were selected based on availability. Vaccine-induced immune responses across multiple MHC alleles were detected in 90% to 95% of patients.

A note on this clone: What this receptor recognizes is not known. Per-nucleotide qualities are absent, and no much larger clonotype sits a single base away.

Ends trimmed: V by 3 bases, J by 11 bases; bases unmatched to a gene: 9. From a lookup of the germline V gene, CDR1 and CDR2 are MDHEN and SYDVKM. From its cysteine to its phenylalanine, the CDR3 spans 13 amino acids. Only the CDR3 portion is preserved as DNA: 39 bases, with reading frame beginning at the first base. The library was produced with the immunoSEQ multiplex PCR assay. Following the manufacturer's protocol, the hsTCRB Kit was used to amplify rearranged TCR beta chain sequences. An Illumina MiSeq was used to sequence the TCRB libraries. Under the source paper's analysis protocol: The proprietary platform of the kit vendor was used for demultiplexing, trimming and gene mapping. TCRdb holds this immuneACCESS table with in-frame rearrangements only. Some clones are missing; in checked studies, unresolved V genes explain under half, and the rest has no known cause. V, J and clone size derive from that table, while D and trimming were established from the DNA sequence. For this sample the table gives more than 45,000 clones, of which 88% were detected only once. The ten top clones hold roughly 5% of the sample.

What this sample's time point label stands for: week 35, safety follow-up. Every vaccine dose consisted of 300 ug of a 20-mer mutant IDH1 peptide in Montanide, administered subcutaneously together with topical imiquimod. Patients received eight vaccinations in weeks 1, 3, 5, 7, 11, 15, 19 and 23, corresponding to visits V03 through V10. Donors had newly diagnosed WHO grade 3 or 4 IDH1-mutant astrocytomas with loss of nuclear ATRX. The samples were drawn from NOA16, a multicentre, single-arm, open-label phase I trial in Germany that tested a mutant IDH1 peptide vaccine in humans for the first time. Genomic DNA for TCRB sequencing was isolated from EDTA blood with the DNeasy Blood and Tissue Kit.

The TCR originated in a woman aged 40 to 50 with glioma. Recombination joined TRBV28 with TRBJ1-1, and 7 junctional nucleotides match TRBD1. The sequencing here drew on PBMCs, taken from a glioma patient whose treatment included an IDH1 peptide vaccine. The DNA sequence follows: TGTGCCAGCAGTTTCAGGACAGGCCAGAGGGCTTTCTTT. This encodes CASSFRTGQRAFF. Supplemented by the reference TRBV28 and TRBJ1-1 proteins around the CDR3, the complete variable domain is DVKVTQSSRYLVKRTGEKVFLECVQDMDHENMFWYRQDPGLGLRLIYFSYDVKMKEKGDIPEGYSVSREKKERFSLILESASTNQTSMYLCASSFRTGQRAFFGQGTRLTVV.